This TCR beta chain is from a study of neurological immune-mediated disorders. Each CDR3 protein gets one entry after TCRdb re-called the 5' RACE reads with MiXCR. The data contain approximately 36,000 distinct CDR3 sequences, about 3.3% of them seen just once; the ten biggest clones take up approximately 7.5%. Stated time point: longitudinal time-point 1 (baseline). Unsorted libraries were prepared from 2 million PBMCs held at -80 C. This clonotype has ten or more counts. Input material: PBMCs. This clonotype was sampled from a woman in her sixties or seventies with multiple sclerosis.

CDR3 sequence (DNA): TGCGCCAGCAGCTTGGAGGTCGCCCGGACAGATACGCAGTATTTT. As protein: CASSLEVARTDTQYF. This chain uses TRBV5-1 with TRBJ2-3; D is ambiguous. There are 15 residues in the CDR3. The germline V gene has CDR1 SGHRS and CDR2 YFSETQ. Trimming removed 0 bases at V and 3 bases at J, with 11 bases between.